This TCR beta chain was sequenced for a study of PD-1 blockade in classical Hodgkin lymphoma. Study-level information: Patients were infused with nivolumab 3 mg/kg every 2 weeks.

This sample's time point: cycle 4 day 1 (C4D1), after five to seven weeks of nivolumab. Exposure to brentuximab vedotin varied, and each patient had relapsed following autologous stem cell transplantation. Germline loops: CDR1 LNHDA, CDR2 SQIVND (reference sequence). The V end was cut by 4 bases, the J end by 0 bases, with 17 bases between. This CDR3 has 17 residues. Only in-frame clones appear in the TCRdb table, and some are missing; sequencing was by immunoSEQ multiplex PCR. The sample has roughly 21,000 clones; approximately 89% are singletons. The clonotype comes from a human donor with classical Hodgkin lymphoma. This chain links TRBV19 with TRBJ2-3, with D perhaps matching TRBD1 (6 bases). The material sequenced was peripheral blood mononuclear cells (PBMCs), taken before the fourth cycle of nivolumab. CDR3 bases: TGTGCCAGTAGTAGAAACCGGGACACCACTAGCACAGATACGCAGTATTTT. Its translation is CASSRNRDTTSTDTQYF.